This TCR beta chain was recorded in a study of blood T cells in healthy people across ages. Primed by a sample-barcoded 5' primer and a J-beta primer mix, a second PCR proceeded for about 6 to 11 cycles. MiXCR was run by TCRdb on the 5' RACE reads, yielding one entry per CDR3 protein. This sample carries about 750,000 distinct CDR3 sequences, roughly 53% of them seen once, and the ten largest clones take about 38%. Germline V gene lookup returns CDR1 MNHEY and CDR2 SVGAGI. V trimming: 0 bases; J trimming: 7 bases; junction bases outside the gene matches: 12. CDR3 length: 17 residues. This receptor was obtained from a man at least 80 years old in good health. The chain couples TRBV6-5 to TRBJ2-1, with 7 positions matching TRBD2. Sequences were obtained from blood. CDR3 coding DNA: TGTGCCAGCAGTTACTCGGTGGGGAGGGAGGGCCTTAATGAGCAGTTCTTC. As protein: CASSYSVGREGLNEQFF.